The 15 T cell receptor beta chains below all came from one sample that was sequenced in a study of T-cell reconstitution after alpha-beta-depleted transplantation in children. TCRbeta library preparation incorporated unique molecular identifiers. Each CDR3 protein gets one entry after TCRdb re-called the PCR reads with MiXCR. The data contain about 580,000 distinct CDR3 sequences, roughly 23% of them singletons. The specimen comprised PBMCs, mostly from graft donor cells, sampled 360 days after TCRalphabeta/CD19-depleted stem cell transplant. These receptors were obtained from a boy under two years old who had a stem cell transplant for acute myeloid leukemia, so the T cells may come from the graft donor.

This chain connects TRBV4-1 to TRBJ2-2; TRBD2 matches 9 bases. Germline loops: CDR1 MGHRA, CDR2 YSYEKL. The CDR3 is 21 amino acids. The trim removed 0 bases at V and 0 bases at J, leaving 14 bases unmatched. For the CDR3, the DNA is TGCGCCAGCAGCCAAGAGTTTGGGAAAGCTAGCGGGGAGGCGAACACCGGGGAGCTGTTTTTT. Amino acid sequence: CASSQEFGKASGEANTGELFF.

This clonotype was observed at least ten times. The rearrangement joins TRBV12-3 or TRBV12-4 to TRBJ1-6; D unresolved. The CDR3 runs to 16 residues. V was clipped by 6 bases and J by 0 bases, with 12 bases between them. The CDR3 DNA reads as TGTGCCAGCAGCTGGGTCTCGAGCTCCTATAATTCACCCCTCCACTTT. Translation: CASSWVSSSYNSPLHF.

This clonotype was recorded many times. The gene calls are TRBV28 and TRBJ1-1; D remains unclear. Germline assignment: CDR1 MDHEN and CDR2 SYDVKM. V lost 7 bases and J 2 bases, leaving 14 bases between the germline ends. CDR3 length equals 14 residues. The CDR3 region is CASIGEGLNTEAFF. The CDR3 DNA is TGTGCCAGCATAGGTGAGGGCCTTAACACTGAAGCTTTCTTT.

This clonotype was seen ten or more times. The rearrangement joins TRBV20-1 to TRBJ2-3; TRBD1 matches at 9 bases. The CDR3 runs to 15 residues. CDR1 is DFQATT, CDR2 SNEGSKA, per germline (reference sequence). V was clipped by 3 bases and J by 1 base; unmatched bases: 5. The CDR3 loop is CSASANRGRTDTQYF. In nucleotides, the CDR3 is TGCAGTGCTAGTGCAAACAGGGGGCGCACAGATACGCAGTATTTT.

In this sample, this clonotype turned up a few times. This chain joins TRBV7-2 and TRBJ2-7; TRBD1 is a possible D gene (6 bases). Germline CDR1 and CDR2: SGHTA and FQGNSA. V lost 0 bases to trimming and J lost 2 bases, with 11 bases between them. The CDR3 has 15 amino acids. This chain's CDR3 is CASSLAVGAPYEQYF. The CDR3 DNA reads TGTGCCAGCAGCTTAGCGGTGGGGGCCCCCTACGAGCAGTACTTC. The entire variable domain, with the rest obtained from reference TRBV7-2 and TRBJ2-7, is as follows: GAGVSQSPSNKVTEKGKDVELRCDPISGHTALYWYRQSLGQGLEFLIYFQGNSAPDKSGLPSDRFSAERTGGSVSTLTIQRTQQEDSAVYLCASSLAVGAPYEQYFGPGTRLTVT.

The chain links TRBV2 to TRBJ2-3; possibly TRBD1 for D (5 bases). Between the trimmed V and J ends, which lost 4 bases and 2 bases, there was a span of 13 bases. This CDR3 is built from 15 residues. CDR1 SNHLY and CDR2 FYNNEI come from the germline V gene. The CDR3 region has the DNA TGTGCCAGCAGTGGCCAAGGGGCAATCACAGATACGCAGTATTTT. This codes for CASSGQGAITDTQYF.

This clonotype was seen many times. The chain recombines TRBV12-3 or TRBV12-4 with TRBJ2-5, with D possibly matching TRBD2 (5 bases). Trimming left V 5 bases short and J 7 bases short, with 14 bases between. CDR3 size: 13 residues. CDR3 sequence reads: CASSPASRGTQYF. The DNA of the CDR3 is TGTGCCAGCAGTCCGGCGAGTCGGGGGACCCAGTACTTC.

This clonotype was detected ten times or more. The chain joins TRBV20-1 to TRBJ2-7; 8 bases are shared with TRBD1. The V segment lost 6 bases and the J segment 2 bases; nucleotides outside the gene matches: 6. This CDR3 is 13 amino acids long. Germline CDR1 and CDR2: DFQATT and SNEGSKA (reference sequence). The CDR3 DNA is TGCAGTGCCGGACAGGGACCTCCCTACGAGCAGTACTTC. It is translated as CSAGQGPPYEQYF.

This clonotype turned up a few times. This rearrangement joins TRBV11-3 to TRBJ2-1; 12 positions agree with TRBD2. Germline V CDR1 and CDR2: SGHNT, YENEEA. The junction had 10 bases not matched to a gene; V was cut back by 1 base and J by 0 bases. The CDR3 is made up of 20 amino acids. The CDR3 coding sequence is TGTGCCAGCAGCTTAGTCGGACGACTAGCGGGGGCCCCCTCCTACAATGAGCAGTTCTTC. It encodes CASSLVGRLAGAPSYNEQFF.

This clonotype was seen more than once but under ten times. This chain uses TRBV24-1 with TRBJ2-2, with a weak D call TRBD2 (6 bases). The CDR3 covers 13 residues. The V gene lost 4 bases and the J gene lost 11 bases, with 13 bases spanning the gap. Germline values: CDR1 KGHDR, CDR2 SFDVKD. Here the CDR3 reads CATSEFGGTELFF. The CDR3 DNA reads TGTGCCACCAGTGAGTTTGGGGGGACTGAGCTGTTTTTT.

The chain is built from TRBV6-1 and TRBJ1-1; 7 nucleotides match TRBD1. The V gene end was trimmed by 6 bases and the J gene end by 3 bases; junction bases not matched to a gene: 19. The CDR3 totals 18 residues. CDR1 MNHNS and CDR2 SASEGT come from the germline V gene. CDR3 nucleotides: TGTGCCAGCAGCCACGACGGGACCGGGACAGTCCTTTACACTGAAGCTTTCTTT. Protein: CASSHDGTGTVLYTEAFF.

This chain uses TRBV6-1 with TRBJ2-2; a possible D gene is TRBD2 (6 bases). This CDR3 region has 14 residues. Germline V gene data show CDR1 as MNHNS and CDR2 as SASEGT. Trimming took off 4 bases at V and 5 bases at J, with 11 bases between the two ends. The CDR3 protein is CASSAVGGTGELFF. The DNA of the CDR3 is TGTGCCAGCAGTGCCGTGGGGGGTACCGGGGAGCTGTTTTTT.

The chain uses TRBV20-1 and TRBJ2-5; D not resolved. This CDR3 has 13 amino acids. In germline, CDR1 is DFQATT, CDR2 SNEGSKA (reference sequence). Trimming cost V 5 bases and J 2 bases, with 12 bases left between them. CDR3 sequence reads: CSAGDSLQETQYF. CDR3 sequence (DNA): TGCAGTGCTGGGGATAGCCTGCAAGAGACCCAGTACTTC.

This clonotype was detected many times. The rearrangement links TRBV3-1 to TRBJ1-2; D possibly corresponds to TRBD1 (5 bases). The CDR3 sequence is 12 residues long. Germline V CDR1 and CDR2: LGHDT, YNNKEL (reference sequence). V lost 1 base, J lost 8 bases, and 8 bases lay in between. As DNA, the CDR3 is TGTGCCAGCAGCCAAGGGACACCGGGCTACACCTTC. This sequence encodes CASSQGTPGYTF.

This chain links TRBV12-3 or TRBV12-4 with TRBJ2-3; D gene uncertain. V dropped 6 bases and J dropped 2 bases, with 15 bases sitting between them. The CDR3 contains 15 residues. The CDR3, as DNA: TGTGCCAGCAGCGGCGCCTCGATAATCACAGATACGCAGTATTTT. Translation: CASSGASIITDTQYF.